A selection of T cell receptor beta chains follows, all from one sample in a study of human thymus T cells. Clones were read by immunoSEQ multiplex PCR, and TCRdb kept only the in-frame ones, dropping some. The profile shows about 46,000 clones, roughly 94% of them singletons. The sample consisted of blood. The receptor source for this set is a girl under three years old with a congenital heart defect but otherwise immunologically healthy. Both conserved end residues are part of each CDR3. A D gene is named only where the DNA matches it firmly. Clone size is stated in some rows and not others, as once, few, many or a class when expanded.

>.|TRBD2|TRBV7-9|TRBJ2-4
TGTGCCAGCAGCTTATTCCTAGCGGGAGGAGGACTAGCCAAAAACATTCAGTACTTC
CASSLFLAGGGLAKNIQYF
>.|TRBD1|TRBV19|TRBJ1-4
TGTGCCAGTAGTACACGGGACAGGGGCGTCGAAAAACTGTTTTTT
CASSTRDRGVEKLFF
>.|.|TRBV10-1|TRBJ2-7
TGCGCCAGCAGCCGTGGGCAGTCCTACGAGCAGTACTTC
CASSRGQSYEQYF
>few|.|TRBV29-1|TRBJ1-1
TGCAGCGTTGAACAAGGGGACACTGAAGCTTTCTTT
CSVEQGDTEAFF
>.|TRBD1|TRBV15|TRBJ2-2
TGTGCCACCAGCAGAGACCTACAGGGGTACGGCGGGGAGCTGTTTTTT
CATSRDLQGYGGELFF
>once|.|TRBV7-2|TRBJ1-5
TGTGCCAGCAGCCGAGGGGGTGGCAATCAGCCCCAGCATTTT
CASSRGGGNQPQHF
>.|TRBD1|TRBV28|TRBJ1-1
TGTGCCAGCAGAGGGACAGGGGTTGGAGCTTTCTTT
CASRGTGVGAFF
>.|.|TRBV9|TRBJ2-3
TGTGCCAGCAGCGTTGGAACCTCCCCTGGCACAGATACGCAGTATTTT
CASSVGTSPGTDTQYF
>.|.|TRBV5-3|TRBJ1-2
TGTGCCAGAACCCCCAGGGGAAATCCGGATGGCTACACCTTC
CARTPRGNPDGYTF
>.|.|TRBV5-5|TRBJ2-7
TGTGCCAGCAGCTTGGGGGCAGGGAGCTCCTACGAGCAGTACTTC
CASSLGAGSSYEQYF
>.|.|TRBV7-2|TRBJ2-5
TGTGCCAGCAGCTTCGTTCCCGCGGAGACCCAGTACTTC
CASSFVPAETQYF
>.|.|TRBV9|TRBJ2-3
TGTGCCAGCAGCGTCGATTGGGCGGGGAGCACAGATACGCAGTATTTT
CASSVDWAGSTDTQYF